The rows below give T cell receptor beta chains drawn from one sample of a study of T cells in localized non-small cell lung cancer. Profiled with immunoSEQ multiplex PCR; TCRdb holds only in-frame clones, not every one. The sample lists tens of thousands of clones, 88% occurring once. Material: peripheral blood, obtained before any cancer treatment. These receptors came from a woman between 40 and 69 years old with stage I squamous cell lung carcinoma. The CDR3 runs from the conserved cysteine through the conserved F or W. The size entry is marked missing in some rows and otherwise reads once, few, many or a size class.

TRBV6-5 . CASSPWGASYEQYF
TRBV27 . CASSFLSRGNNSPLHF
TRBV19 . CASRLGQENTGELFF
TRBV12-5 once CASGLPKPGRYKAFF
TRBV29-1 . CSVIKNTEAFF
TRBV7-9 . CASSSWTSGGLAKNIQYF
TRBV2 . CASSRDRGLETQYF
TRBV4-1 . CASSADRGRSNQPQHF
TRBV30 . CAWGTGNTIYF
TRBV27 . CASSSPMSTDTQYF
TRBV5-4 . CASSFQGYTGELFF
TRBV4-2 . CASSQDSEGTYGYTF
TRBV19 . CASSDPRGPRRMGYTF
TRBV2 . CASSEVRNQPQHF
TRBV7-9 . CASSLGTGNYGYTF
TRBV5-4 . CASSLRGGADTQYF
TRBV9 . CASSTSDSSYEQYF
TRBV2 . CASSLWTLSTDTQYF
TRBV25-1 . CATTGQYSYNEQFF
TRBV27 . CASSVGGGVYNEQFF
TRBV7-3 . CASSLTGGVNEKLFF
TRBV30 . CAWSVRVEAFF
TRBV5-4 . CASSLGPAQETQYF
TRBV29-1 . CSVDKRGNYNEQFF
TRBV19 once CASSISTSYGYTF
TRBV2 once CASREQNIPPEAFF
TRBV10-3 . CAISEGMPNEQFF
TRBV9 . CASSVASIYNEQFF
TRBV2 few CASNRDRVAKNIQYF
TRBV27 . CASSLGQGNYEQYF
TRBV5-1 . CASSLGQGSYGYTF
TRBV9 . CASSAGDRGEKLFF
TRBV11-3 . CASSLRQTDTQYF
TRBV9 . CASSVGTGSSYEQYF
TRBV6-1 . CASSEILGATAGEQYF
TRBV30 once CAWSAGGNEKLFF
TRBV6-1 . CASSEEATNEKLFF
TRBV9 . CASSVGVEANYGYTF
TRBV5-4 . CASSLAGGEKLFF
TRBV7-6 . CASSFGTAGYEQYF
TRBV19 once CASSNGQGKGYTDTQYF
TRBV4-1 . CASSQEGGTDTQYF
TRBV5-1 few CASSLARSSGYTEAFF
TRBV28 few CASSLSGQVPNSPLHF
TRBV28 . CASSLRDEKLFF
TRBV11-1 . CASSKNDGLSYNEQFF
TRBV10-3 . CAISESTGTGTEAFF
TRBV6-5 . CASSELGTNGYTF
TRBV5-4 . CASSLQGSTEAFF
TRBV6-1 once CASSEGFGYEQFF
TRBV5-1 . CASSPSSGNTIYF
TRBV5-1 few CASSLSGQVYEQYF
TRBV6-5 . CASSSRDRGHYEQYF
TRBV5-1 . CASHQGQGNEKLFF
TRBV18 . CASSPGPGELFF
TRBV5-6 . CASSYDSGTGTDTQYF
TRBV19 . CASSLGVTNQPQHF
TRBV10-3 . CAISEPPSYTF
TRBV2 few CASNRISTVAYGYTF
TRBV2 . CASTGTAADEQFF